These 17 T cell receptor beta chains originate from one sample sequenced in a study of CD8 T cells in ankylosing spondylitis. Using its own MiXCR run on the 5' RACE reads, TCRdb lists one record per CDR3 protein. The table shows under 250,000 distinct CDR3 sequences, with 10% to 13% occurring only once. The sequenced material came from blood, either unsorted or a sorted T cell fraction (not recorded which). The receptor set was obtained from a male donor with ankylosing spondylitis or in good health (not recorded which).

Many counts were recorded for this clonotype. The rearrangement joins TRBV5-1 to TRBJ2-1, with D maybe TRBD1 (6 bases). This CDR3 is 16 amino acids long. Trimming removed 4 bases at V and 0 bases at J, with 14 bases between. Looked up from germline, CDR1 is SGHRS and CDR2 is YFSETQ. The CDR3, as DNA: TGCGCCAGCAGCCAGGGGACGGTGAGCTCCTACAATGAGCAGTTCTTC. Its translation: CASSQGTVSSYNEQFF.

In its sample, this clonotype was seen many times. The chain links TRBV3-1 to TRBJ1-2, with D perhaps TRBD1 (5 bases). V lost 2 bases to trimming and J lost 8 bases, with 15 bases between them. This CDR3 is 14 amino acids long. The germline V gene has CDR1 LGHDT and CDR2 YNNKEL (reference sequence). CDR3 nucleotide sequence: TGTGCCAGCAGCCAACGTGATGGGGACGGCGGCTACACCTTC. Translated: CASSQRDGDGGYTF.

Remarks on this clonotype: A read error may explain this, as a much larger clone is one base away. This chain joins TRBV12-3 or TRBV12-4 and TRBJ2-7, with 7 nucleotides matching TRBD1. The length of the CDR3 is 13 residues. CDR3 DNA: TGTGCCAGCAGCGCAGACAGGGTCTACGAGCAGTGCTTC. Translating gives CASSADRVYEQCF.

This clonotype was seen repeatedly, ten times or more. The gene calls are TRBV4-2 and TRBJ1-2; D remains ambiguous. This CDR3 is 13 amino acids long. Deletions cut 7 bases from V and 0 bases from J, with 9 bases between. CDR1 and CDR2 from the germline V gene are LGHNA and YNFKEQ. DNA of the CDR3: TGTGCCAGCACCTCCAAGGCTAACTATGGCTACACCTTC. This gives the protein CASTSKANYGYTF.

The table lists this clonotype with many counts. The genes are TRBV5-6 and TRBJ2-5, with D unresolved. Germline V gene sequence: CDR1 SGHDT, CDR2 YYEEEE. The CDR3 consists of 13 residues. V was cut by 0 bases and J by 3 bases, with 6 bases left in between. CDR3 sequence (DNA): TGTGCCAGCAGCTTGGCTTTAAAAGAGACCCAGTACTTC. Translated: CASSLALKETQYF.

This clonotype was found many times. This chain's CDR3 is CASRPTGLTGNTIYF. The CDR3, as DNA: TGTGCCAGCAGACCCACAGGGTTAACTGGAAACACCATATATTTT. The rearrangement links TRBV12-3 or TRBV12-4 to TRBJ1-3; D is possibly TRBD1 (6 bases). Trimming took off 6 bases at V and 2 bases at J, with 14 bases between the two ends. This CDR3 is built from 15 residues.

This clonotype showed up many times. J is TRBJ2-3 and V is TRBV4-1; D might be TRBD1 or TRBD2, each matching 5 bases. Germline CDR1 and CDR2: MGHRA and YSYEKL. V was cut by 0 bases and J by 0 bases, with 13 bases left in between. The CDR3 has 17 residues. The CDR3 is CASSQDRRGASTDTQYF. CDR3 DNA: TGCGCCAGCAGCCAAGATCGGCGAGGGGCTAGCACAGATACGCAGTATTTT.

Many counts were recorded for this clonotype. The rearrangement joins TRBV27 to TRBJ2-7; possibly TRBD1 or TRBD2 for D (5 bases each). Trimming removed 3 bases from V and 6 bases from J, with 18 bases in between. The germline V gene has CDR1 MNHEY and CDR2 SMNVEV (reference sequence). The CDR3 is made up of 15 amino acids. The CDR3 DNA reads TGTGCCAGCAGTTTGAGTGGGACCGTCGGTGGCGAGCAGTACTTC. Its protein is CASSLSGTVGGEQYF.

A word on this clonotype: Possible read error: a much larger clone is one base away. The gene calls are TRBV20-1 and TRBJ2-5, with a possible D match to TRBD2 (5 bases). V lost 6 bases, J lost 7 bases, and 18 bases lay in between. The CDR3 totals 13 residues. Per germline, CDR1 DFQATT and CDR2 SNEGSKA (reference sequence). CDR3 bases: TGCAGTGCCCTCGGGATCTACCGGGCGACCCAGTACTTC. Translated: CSALGIYRATQYF.

This clonotype came up many times. J is TRBJ2-7 and V is TRBV13, with 7 bases matching TRBD1. Unmatched junction bases numbered 9, after V lost 1 base and J lost 6 bases. CDR3 length: 15 residues. The germline CDR1 and CDR2 sequences are PRHDT and FYEKMQ (reference sequence). The chain's CDR3 is CASSLARDSYSEQYF. CDR3 sequence (DNA): TGTGCCAGCAGCTTAGCCCGGGACAGCTATTCCGAGCAGTACTTC.

This rearrangement joins TRBV20-1 to TRBJ2-2; D is perhaps TRBD1 (8 bases). Germline CDR1 is DFQATT and CDR2 is SNEGSKA (reference sequence). This CDR3 region has 15 residues. With 3 bases removed from V and 4 bases from J, the gap between germline ends came to 15 bases. The CDR3 reads CSARVQGGSTGELFF. Written as DNA, the CDR3 is TGCAGTGCTAGGGTACAGGGGGGGAGCACCGGGGAGCTGTTTTTT.

V usage is TRBV7-9 and J usage is TRBJ2-7; maybe TRBD2 (5 bases). Trimming stripped 11 bases from V and 6 bases from J, with 17 bases between. This CDR3 contains 12 residues. The germline V gene has CDR1 SEHNR and CDR2 FQNEAQ (reference sequence). This CDR3 reads CASGNGLGEQYF. In DNA form, the CDR3 reads TGTGCCTCCGGGAATGGGTTAGGCGAGCAGTACTTC.

The chain uses TRBV11-3 and TRBJ2-5, with D possibly TRBD2 on 6 matching bases. The CDR3 is 13 residues long. V gave up 5 bases and J gave up 7 bases, with 14 bases separating them. The germline V gene encodes CDR1 SGHNT and CDR2 YENEEA. CDR3 loop: CASSPHAEGTQYF. CDR3 nucleotide sequence: TGTGCCAGCAGCCCCCACGCGGAGGGGACCCAGTACTTC.

The sample holds many counts of this clonotype. The rearrangement joins TRBV5-1 to TRBJ2-3, with TRBD2 identical over 11 bases. The CDR3 runs 18 residues. Germline CDR1 is SGHRS and CDR2 is YFSETQ. The V and J ends lost 5 bases and 3 bases, in that order; junction bases with no gene match: 14. The chain's CDR3 is CASRPSGGSISWTDTQYF. DNA of the CDR3: TGCGCCAGCAGACCTAGCGGGGGGTCTATTAGTTGGACAGATACGCAGTATTTT.

The V gene is TRBV7-2, the J gene TRBJ2-5, with D maybe TRBD2 (6 bases). The CDR3 runs to 14 residues. Germline CDR1 SGHTA, CDR2 FQGNSA. V shed 5 bases and J shed 5 bases, with 15 bases lying between them. The DNA of the CDR3 is TGTGCCAGCAGCCTTACGCACGGAGGGGAGACCCAGTACTTC. Translated, it gives CASSLTHGGETQYF.

This clonotype was observed at least ten times. V is TRBV20-1 and J is TRBJ2-5; no clear D gene. Germline-derived CDR1 and CDR2 are DFQATT and SNEGSKA (reference sequence). Trimming left V 6 bases short and J 4 bases short, with 12 bases between. This CDR3 comprises 12 residues. The CDR3 nucleotides are TGCAGTGCCGTCCCTTCCGGAGAGACCCAGTACTTC. Protein: CSAVPSGETQYF.

This clonotype was recorded at least ten times. V usage is TRBV5-1 and J usage is TRBJ1-2; the match to TRBD1 covers 8 bases. Germline lookup yields CDR1 SGHRS and CDR2 YFSETQ. The V and J ends lost 4 bases and 8 bases, in that order; junction bases with no gene match: 7. The CDR3 is 13 residues long. The DNA for the CDR3 is TGCGCCAGCAGCGTTGCAGGGGGCGAGGGCTACACCTTC. It translates to CASSVAGGEGYTF.